A selection of T cell receptor beta chains follows, all from one sample in a study of radiotherapy plus CTLA-4 blockade in lung cancer. The repertoire was sequenced with immunoSEQ multiplex PCR; TCRdb's copy has only in-frame clones and lacks some. Here the sample spans about 62,000 clones, roughly four fifths being singletons. The source material was peripheral blood, sampled from a patient treated with radiotherapy plus ipilimumab. The receptors here all came from a human donor with non-small cell lung cancer who had a complete response to radiotherapy plus ipilimumab. Both conserved end residues are trimmed from each CDR3. Fields, in order: D gene, CDR3 length, V gene, CDR3 protein. A D gene is named only where the DNA matches it firmly.

D gene: -; CDR3 length: 13; V gene: TRBV15; CDR3 protein: ATSSKPGHAEKLF
D gene: -; CDR3 length: 13; V gene: TRBV5-6; CDR3 protein: ASSLGGSLGPTQY
D gene: TRBD2; CDR3 length: 13; V gene: TRBV19; CDR3 protein: ASSIDPSGLYEQY
D gene: -; CDR3 length: 12; V gene: TRBV2; CDR3 protein: ASSEPGSNQPQH
D gene: -; CDR3 length: 13; V gene: TRBV7-2; CDR3 protein: ASSLAAGDNYEQY
D gene: -; CDR3 length: 12; V gene: TRBV9; CDR3 protein: ASSVLSEGNTIY
D gene: TRBD1; CDR3 length: 11; V gene: TRBV30; CDR3 protein: AWQQGHNSPLH
D gene: TRBD1; CDR3 length: 11; V gene: TRBV7-2; CDR3 protein: ASSSGQGTEAF
D gene: TRBD1; CDR3 length: 14; V gene: TRBV7-9; CDR3 protein: ASGLERRQGHYEQY
D gene: TRBD1; CDR3 length: 12; V gene: TRBV10-3; CDR3 protein: AISEKGQAGEQY
D gene: TRBD2; CDR3 length: 13; V gene: TRBV4-1; CDR3 protein: ASSQASGRSETQY
D gene: TRBD1; CDR3 length: 11; V gene: TRBV18; CDR3 protein: ASSKGANYEQY
D gene: TRBD1; CDR3 length: 12; V gene: TRBV30; CDR3 protein: AWNPQGRNTEAF
D gene: TRBD2; CDR3 length: 13; V gene: TRBV13; CDR3 protein: ASSPTSGKSDTQY
D gene: -; CDR3 length: 12; V gene: TRBV19; CDR3 protein: ASSPVQSSYEQY
D gene: TRBD2; CDR3 length: 13; V gene: TRBV28; CDR3 protein: ASNPLAGTTYEQY
D gene: -; CDR3 length: 14; V gene: TRBV2; CDR3 protein: ASSPYQGDSGNTIY